The clone carrying this T cell receptor beta chain was seen more than once but under ten times. Its antigen remains unknown. This sample stems from a study of tumor-infiltrating lymphocytes in localized non-small cell lung cancer. For the study at large: Some samples were collected after neoadjuvant chemotherapy; smokers, never-smokers and several histologies were included. Each patient gave resected tumor and non-adjacent uninvolved lung tissue. Study-level points and caveats: Available tissue quantity limited TCR sequencing to a patient subset. IM1 and IM2 tumors showed no difference in T-cell fraction.

Some clones are missing from TCRdb's copy, which holds only in-frame ones; the method was immunoSEQ multiplex PCR. The sample yields under 8,500 clones, around 74% seen once. Germline lookup yields CDR1 SNHLY and CDR2 FYNNEI. The CDR3 has 13 amino acids. With 2 bases removed from V and 3 bases from J, the gap between germline ends came to 7 bases. The specimen was lung tumor tissue. The gene calls are TRBV2 and TRBJ1-1; D uncertain. The receptor was isolated from a human donor with non-small cell lung cancer. CDR3 DNA sequence: TGTGCCAGCAGTGAACTGAGGGACACTGAAGCTTTCTTT. This gives the protein CASSELRDTEAFF.